The entry below describes one TCR beta chain. The antigen is unknown. The data are from a study of graft-versus-host responses after intestinal transplantation. Broader study findings: High graft-versus-host to host-versus-graft T cell clonal ratios marked allografts of patients with graft-donor macrochimerism.

Measured with immunoSEQ multiplex PCR; TCRdb has only the in-frame clones, and not every one. The sample includes around 26,000 clones, 94% of them seen just once. Germline loops: CDR1 SGHVS, CDR2 FNYEAQ. V was trimmed by 5 bases and J by 6 bases, leaving 14 bases between them. This CDR3 contains 14 residues. This material consisted of PBMCs, taken 156 days after intestinal transplant. The rearrangement links TRBV7-6 to TRBJ2-1, with D uncertain. The receptor comes from a human patient who received an intestinal transplant, so some T cells may come from the graft donor. DNA for the CDR3: TGTGCCAGCAGCCCTGGTGTAGGTTTCAATGAGCAGTTCTTC. Translation: CASSPGVGFNEQFF.